One TCR beta chain is described in this entry. Libraries of TRB cDNA were made by 5' RACE and carried UMIs. TCRdb reprocessed the 5' RACE reads and stores each CDR3 protein as one record, lacking DNA. The table for this sample gives about 42,000 distinct CDR3 sequences. All CD8+ T cell subsets were sorted in triplicate at over 250,000 cells each. The record originates from a study of CXCR3-negative and CXCR3-positive naive CD8 T cells. Sample: naive CXCR3- CD8+ T cells from blood. Stated subset: CD45RO-CCR7+CD27+CD95- naive CD8+ T cells lacking CXCR3 (TNR3-). This clonotype was sampled from a human donor in good health. Some clones in this sample may be carry-over from other donors' samples.

The CDR3 sequence: CASSATGRIRPDTQYF. The chain couples TRBV14 to TRBJ2-3; TCRdb's D call, TRBD2, is unchecked because there is no DNA. CDR1 is SGHDN, CDR2 FVKESK, per germline. This CDR3 has 16 amino acids.